One sample yielded the 9 T cell receptor beta chains listed below, sequenced in a study of T cell changes during pregnancy in multiple sclerosis. The assay was immunoSEQ multiplex PCR, and TCRdb's table has in-frame clones only and misses some. The sample carries around 37,000 clones, about 90% recorded once. Sample: CD8+ T cells from peripheral blood mononuclear cells, taken before pregnancy. These receptors all stem from a female donor with multiple sclerosis, enrolled in a pregnancy study.

The rearrangement links TRBV13 to TRBJ2-1; D is uncertain. Germline CDR1 PRHDT, CDR2 FYEKMQ (reference sequence). The CDR3 is 12 residues long. V was clipped by 0 bases and J by 7 bases, with 4 bases between them. CDR3 coding DNA: TGTGCCAGCAGCTTAGGCAGGAATGAGCAGTTCTTC. Translating it yields CASSLGRNEQFF.

This clone has just one count. The chain recombines TRBV27 with TRBJ1-2; 8 nucleotides agree with TRBD1. Per germline, CDR1 MNHEY and CDR2 SMNVEV (reference sequence). This CDR3 has 16 residues. With V trimmed by 4 bases and J by 5 bases, 12 bases remained unmatched. CDR3 amino acids: CASSYSGQGLLYGYTF. CDR3 nucleotides: TGTGCCAGCAGTTACTCCGGACAGGGACTGTTATATGGCTACACCTTC.

The V call is TRBV30, the J call TRBJ2-3, with TRBD1 identical over 8 bases. The V gene's germline CDR1 is GTSNPN and CDR2 SVGIG (reference sequence). J lost 3 bases, V lost 3 bases, and 5 bases had no gene match. CDR3 length equals 14 residues. The CDR3, as DNA: TGTGCCTGGAGAGGACAGGGATGGACAGATACGCAGTATTTT. It encodes CAWRGQGWTDTQYF.

The chain has TRBV4-1 and TRBJ2-3; D perhaps matches TRBD2 (6 bases). Germline lookup yields CDR1 MGHRA and CDR2 YSYEKL. The CDR3 runs to 20 residues. Trimming stripped 3 bases from V and 0 bases from J, with 25 bases between. The CDR3 reads CASSHPRGSPGAVSTDTQYF. The CDR3 DNA reads TGCGCCAGCAGCCACCCCCGGGGGTCCCCGGGAGCGGTAAGCACAGATACGCAGTATTTT.

This clone was detected once. The genes are TRBV19 and TRBJ2-7, with 7 bases that match TRBD1. Trimming took 5 bases from V and 6 from J; bases not matched to a gene: 10. CDR1 is LNHDA and CDR2 is SQIVND in the germline V gene (reference sequence). The CDR3 sequence is 14 residues long. In DNA, the CDR3 is TGTGCCAGTAGTCACGACAGGGTGATGCCCGAGCAGTACTTC. Protein: CASSHDRVMPEQYF.

A word on this clone: The junction departs from germline at one end; a sequencing error may be responsible. Other DNA sequences within the sample encode an identical CDR3. This rearrangement joins TRBV7-2 to TRBJ1-1; possible D gene TRBD1, 5 bases. Germline CDR1 and CDR2: SGHTA and FQGNSA. The CDR3 has 15 amino acids. The CDR3 nucleotides are TGTGCCAGCAGCCCAGGGTCCCTACGGAACACTGAAGCTTTCTTC. It is translated as CASSPGSLRNTEAFF.

The gene calls are TRBV5-6 and TRBJ2-5; TRBD1 aligns across 7 bases. The CDR3 has 15 residues. J gave up 2 bases and V 0 bases, and 4 bases lay outside the gene matches. Germline V lookup: CDR1 SGHDT, CDR2 YYEEEE. CDR3 amino acids: CASSLERGQQETQYF. DNA for the CDR3: TGTGCCAGCAGCTTGGAGAGGGGACAGCAAGAGACCCAGTACTTC.

The rearrangement joins TRBV27 to TRBJ2-5, with 9 positions matching TRBD1. J gave up 5 bases and V 5 bases, and 12 bases lay outside the gene matches. Germline V gives CDR1 MNHEY, CDR2 SMNVEV (reference sequence). The CDR3 runs to 16 residues. The DNA for the CDR3 is TGTGCCAGCAGTCCAGTCGACAGGGGGGTGAGGGAGACCCAGTACTTC. This codes for CASSPVDRGVRETQYF.

V and J are TRBV10-3 and TRBJ2-7, with TRBD1 matching 7 bases. J was trimmed by 6 bases and V by 10 bases; bases with no gene match: 9. This CDR3 has 12 residues. Germline assignment: CDR1 ENHRY and CDR2 SYGVKD. The CDR3 loop reads CASIDRASEQYF. Written as DNA, the CDR3 is TGTGCCAGCATTGACAGGGCTAGCGAGCAGTACTTC.